The 20 T cell receptor beta chains reported below all come from one sample, sequenced in a study of blood T cell repertoires in COVID-19. Using immunoSEQ multiplex PCR, the repertoire was profiled, and TCRdb retains in-frame clones only, with some absent. The sample shows hundreds of thousands of clones, 80% to 90% of them seen only once. The sequencing sample was made of peripheral blood. These receptors came from a woman aged 70-85 years with COVID-19, enrolled during active disease.

This clone showed up just once. This chain connects TRBV23-1 to TRBJ2-5, with 7 bases matching TRBD2. Being an ORF, TRBV23-1 has a function that is uncertain. CDR3 size: 18 residues. Trimming at V came to 3 bases and at J to 1 base, leaving 14 bases not matched to a gene. CDR3 residues: CASSHMTWGAGLQETQYF. The DNA for the CDR3 is TGCGCCAGCAGTCATATGACTTGGGGAGCGGGGCTCCAAGAGACCCAGTACTTC.

J is TRBJ1-5 and V is TRBV11-3; no reliable D call. Per the germline V gene, CDR1 is SGHNT and CDR2 is YENEEA. CDR3 length equals 14 residues. V lost 2 bases and J 4 bases, leaving 9 bases between the germline ends. This CDR3 reads CASSLRAGNQPQHF. DNA for the CDR3: TGTGCCAGCAGCTTAAGAGCGGGAAATCAGCCCCAGCATTTT.

This clone was seen only once. The V call is TRBV5-4, the J call TRBJ2-3; 8 bases line up with TRBD2. The CDR3 covers 15 residues. Germline trimming cut 4 bases from V and 4 bases from J; bases unmatched to any gene: 8. In germline, CDR1 is SGHNT, CDR2 YYREEE (reference sequence). The CDR3 is CASSPFTTSADTQYF. Written as DNA, the CDR3 is TGTGCCAGCAGCCCCTTTACGACTAGCGCAGATACGCAGTATTTT.

CDR3 protein: CASSLEFIGLAGLSTDTQYF. The CDR3 region has the DNA TGTGCCAGCAGCTTAGAGTTTATAGGTCTAGCGGGTTTGTCCACAGATACGCAGTATTTT. The chain has TRBV7-8 and TRBJ2-3, with TRBD2 identical over 8 bases. This CDR3 comprises 20 residues. Germline CDR1 reads SGHVS; CDR2 reads FQNEAQ. V lost 1 base, J lost 2 bases, and 17 bases stayed unmatched. Full variable domain (outside the CDR3, taken from reference TRBV7-8 and TRBJ2-3): GAGVSQSPRYKVAKRGQDVALRCDPISGHVSLFWYQQALGQGPEFLTYFQNEAQLDKSGLPSDRFFAERPEGSVSTLKIQRTQQEDSAVYLCASSLEFIGLAGLSTDTQYFGPGTRLTVL.

The CDR3 sequence is CASTPLAPNSPLHF. CDR3 DNA: TGTGCCAGCACCCCTTTGGCACCTAATTCACCCCTCCACTTT. The V and J genes are TRBV28 and TRBJ1-6; no clear D gene. The V end lost 7 bases, the J end lost 6 bases, and 13 bases lay between the germline ends. This CDR3 contains 14 residues. CDR1 and CDR2 (germline): MDHEN, SYDVKM.

The rearrangement links TRBV7-2 to TRBJ2-3, with 7 nucleotides matching TRBD2. The CDR3 is made up of 15 amino acids. Germline V CDR1 and CDR2: SGHTA, FQGNSA. V trimming: 5 bases; J trimming: 2 bases; junction bases outside the gene matches: 7. CDR3 coding DNA: TGTGCCAGCAGCCTTAGCGGGTCTTTCACAGATACGCAGTATTTT. Protein sequence: CASSLSGSFTDTQYF.

Only one count was recorded for this clone. The chain recombines TRBV28 with TRBJ1-1; 7 bases are shared with TRBD1. CDR3 length: 13 residues. The germline V gene has CDR1 MDHEN and CDR2 SYDVKM. V gave up 3 bases and J gave up 7 bases; unmatched junction bases: 5. The CDR3 sequence is CASSLYRGGEAFF. The CDR3, as DNA: TGTGCCAGCAGTTTGTACAGGGGCGGTGAAGCTTTCTTT.

V usage is TRBV6-1 and J usage is TRBJ1-1; no clear D. Germline lookup yields CDR1 MNHNS and CDR2 SASEGT. Trimming removed 5 bases from V and 2 bases from J, with 3 bases in between. The CDR3 is 11 amino acids. CDR3 bases: TGTGCCAGCAGTTCTAACACTGAAGCTTTCTTT. Translating gives CASSSNTEAFF.

The CDR3 protein is CASSPQGSGGTDTQYF. The CDR3 nucleotides read TGTGCCAGCTCACCACAGGGGTCGGGAGGCACAGATACGCAGTATTTT. The chain employs TRBV18 and TRBJ2-3; D possibly corresponds to TRBD2 (6 bases). Trimming stripped 1 base from V and 1 base from J, with 12 bases between. Germline V gene data show CDR1 as KGHSH and CDR2 as LQKENI. This CDR3 has 16 residues.

This clone has only one observation. V and J are TRBV19 and TRBJ2-3; possible D gene TRBD1, 5 bases. The CDR3 is 13 residues long. The ends were cut back, 4 bases at V and 1 base at J, with 6 bases in the middle. Per germline, CDR1 LNHDA and CDR2 SQIVND (reference sequence). The CDR3 here is CASSNRRTDTQYF. The DNA for the CDR3 is TGTGCCAGTAGTAACAGGCGCACAGATACGCAGTATTTT.

The V call is TRBV5-1, the J call TRBJ2-7; 11 nucleotides align to TRBD2. Germline V CDR1 and CDR2: SGHRS, YFSETQ. The CDR3 length is 14 residues. V shed 4 bases and J 3 bases; nucleotides not matched to a gene: 3. Here the CDR3 DNA reads TGCGCCAGCAGCCATGGGACTAGCGGCTACGAGCAGTACTTC. Translating it yields CASSHGTSGYEQYF. Combining the CDR3 with reference TRBV5-1 and TRBJ2-7 gives the whole variable domain KAGVTQTPRYLIKTRGQQVTLSCSPISGHRSVSWYQQTPGQGLQFLFEYFSETQRNKGNFPGRFSGRQFSNSRSEMNVSTLELGDSALYLCASSHGTSGYEQYFGPGTRLTVT.

The J gene is TRBJ1-5, the V gene TRBV28, with a tentative D call TRBD1 (5 bases). The germline V and J ends were trimmed by 10 bases and 5 bases, with 21 bases remaining between them. Germline lookup yields CDR1 MDHEN and CDR2 SYDVKM. This CDR3 spans 15 amino acids. In DNA, the CDR3 is TGTGCCACGGAAACGGGGGATACGGGGGATCAGCCCCAGCATTTT. As protein: CATETGDTGDQPQHF. Using reference TRBV28 and TRBJ1-5 for the parts outside the CDR3, the full variable domain is DVKVTQSSRYLVKRTGEKVFLECVQDMDHENMFWYRQDPGLGLRLIYFSYDVKMKEKGDIPEGYSVSREKKERFSLILESASTNQTSMYLCATETGDTGDQPQHFGDGTRLSIL.

This chain joins TRBV6-5 and TRBJ1-2; 12 nucleotides match TRBD1. The V segment lost 8 bases and the J segment 4 bases; nucleotides outside the gene matches: 5. This CDR3 is built from 14 residues. CDR1 is MNHEY, CDR2 SVGAGI, per germline. The chain's CDR3 is CASLRDRGPYGYTF. In nucleotides, the CDR3 is TGTGCCAGCCTCCGGGACAGGGGGCCCTATGGCTACACCTTC.

The rearrangement links TRBV28 to TRBJ2-2; the D gene is possibly TRBD2 (6 bases). The CDR3 length is 18 residues. The germline gives CDR1 MDHEN, CDR2 SYDVKM. V gave up 5 bases and J gave up 2 bases, with 21 bases separating them. The CDR3 sequence: CASSENGRDFFNTGELFF. The CDR3 DNA reads as TGTGCCAGCAGTGAAAACGGCCGGGACTTCTTTAACACCGGGGAGCTGTTTTTT.

This clone occurred once. CDR3 residues: CATSDGNYGYTF. CDR3 coding DNA: TGTGCCACCAGTGACGGGAACTATGGCTACACCTTC. The chain employs TRBV24-1 and TRBJ1-2; unclear D gene. The V gene lost 4 bases and the J gene lost 2 bases, with 4 bases spanning the gap. The CDR3 is 12 residues long. Per the germline V gene, CDR1 is KGHDR and CDR2 is SFDVKD.

This clone has a single count. CDR3 sequence reads: CASSSGTDAYGYTF. For the CDR3, the DNA is TGTGCCAGCAGCTCGGGGACAGACGCCTATGGCTACACCTTC. The rearrangement links TRBV3-1 (or the pseudogene TRBV3-2) to TRBJ1-2, with 7 bases fitting TRBD1. The CDR3 length is 14 residues. The J segment lost 4 bases and the V segment lost 5 bases, leaving 7 bases of the junction unmatched. From germline, CDR1 is LGHDT and CDR2 YNNKEL (reference sequence).

The chain is built from TRBV5-1 and TRBJ2-1; tentatively, D is TRBD2 (6 bases). The ends were cut back, 5 bases at V and 3 bases at J, with 12 bases in the middle. The length of the CDR3 is 14 residues. CDR1 SGHRS and CDR2 YFSETQ come from the germline V gene. CDR3 residues: CASRGTSIYNEQFF. CDR3 nucleotide sequence: TGCGCCAGCAGGGGGACTTCTATCTACAATGAGCAGTTCTTC.

J is TRBJ1-1 and V is TRBV12-3 or TRBV12-4; the D gene is possibly TRBD1 (5 bases). Trimming removed 9 bases from V and 5 bases from J, with 16 bases in between. The CDR3 contains 13 residues. The CDR3 spells CASKEGPGTEAFF. The CDR3 nucleotides are TGTGCCAGTAAGGAAGGCCCAGGGACTGAAGCTTTCTTT.

CDR3 coding DNA: TGTGCCAGCAGCCAAGATAGGCGGATGGAGTATTTT. This codes for CASSQDRRMEYF. J is TRBJ2-3 and V is TRBV3-1 (or the pseudogene TRBV3-2); D call uncertain. V was trimmed by 0 bases and J by 13 bases, leaving 11 bases between them. Per germline, CDR1 LGHDT and CDR2 YNNKEL (reference sequence). CDR3 length equals 12 residues.

The chain combines TRBV28 with TRBJ2-7; 8 nucleotides match TRBD1. The CDR3 has 13 residues. V was clipped by 10 bases and J by 3 bases; unmatched bases: 8. The germline gives CDR1 MDHEN, CDR2 SYDVKM. The CDR3 loop is CATLIGQGYEQYF. DNA for the CDR3: TGTGCCACCCTAATCGGACAGGGCTACGAGCAGTACTTC.